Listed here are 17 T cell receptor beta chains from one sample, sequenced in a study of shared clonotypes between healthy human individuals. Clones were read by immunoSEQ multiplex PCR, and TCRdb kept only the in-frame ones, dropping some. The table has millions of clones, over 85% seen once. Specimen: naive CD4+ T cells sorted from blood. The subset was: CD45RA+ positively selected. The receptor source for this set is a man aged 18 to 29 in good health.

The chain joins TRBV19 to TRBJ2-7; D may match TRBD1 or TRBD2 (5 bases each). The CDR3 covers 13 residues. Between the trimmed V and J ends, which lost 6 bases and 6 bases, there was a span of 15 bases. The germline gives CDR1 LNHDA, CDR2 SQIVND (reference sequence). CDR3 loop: CASSPGPQSEQYF. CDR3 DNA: TGTGCCAGTAGCCCGGGACCACAATCCGAGCAGTACTTC.

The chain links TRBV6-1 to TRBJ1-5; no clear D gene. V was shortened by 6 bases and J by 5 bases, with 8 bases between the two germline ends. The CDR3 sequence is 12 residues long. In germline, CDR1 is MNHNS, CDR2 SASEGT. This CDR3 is CASSGSDQPQHF. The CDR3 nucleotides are TGTGCCAGCAGCGGATCAGATCAGCCCCAGCATTTT.

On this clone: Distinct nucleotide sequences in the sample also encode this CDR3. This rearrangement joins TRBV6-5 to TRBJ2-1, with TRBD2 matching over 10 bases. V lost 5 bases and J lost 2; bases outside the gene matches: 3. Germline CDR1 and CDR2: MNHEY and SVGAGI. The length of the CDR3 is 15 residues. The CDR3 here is CASSRTSGAYNEQFF. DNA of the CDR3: TGTGCCAGCAGTCGCACTAGCGGGGCCTACAATGAGCAGTTCTTC.

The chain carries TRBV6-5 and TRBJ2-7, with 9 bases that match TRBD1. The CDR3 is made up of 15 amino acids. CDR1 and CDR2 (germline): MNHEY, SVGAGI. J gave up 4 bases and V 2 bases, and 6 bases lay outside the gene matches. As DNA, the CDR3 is TGTGCCAGCAGTTACGACGGGGACAGGGTTTACGAGCAGTACTTC. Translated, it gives CASSYDGDRVYEQYF.

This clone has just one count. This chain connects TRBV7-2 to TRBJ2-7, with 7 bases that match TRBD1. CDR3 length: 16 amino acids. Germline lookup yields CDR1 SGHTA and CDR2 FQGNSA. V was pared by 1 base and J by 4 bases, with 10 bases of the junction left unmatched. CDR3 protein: CASSLGAVTGRYEQYF. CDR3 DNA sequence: TGTGCCAGCAGCTTAGGGGCAGTGACAGGGCGTTACGAGCAGTACTTC.

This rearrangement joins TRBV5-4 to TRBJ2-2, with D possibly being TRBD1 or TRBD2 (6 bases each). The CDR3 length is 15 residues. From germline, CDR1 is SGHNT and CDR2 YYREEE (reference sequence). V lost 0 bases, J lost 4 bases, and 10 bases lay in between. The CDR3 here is CASSLAGAVTGELFF. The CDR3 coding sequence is TGTGCCAGCAGCTTGGCGGGGGCGGTCACCGGGGAGCTGTTTTTT.

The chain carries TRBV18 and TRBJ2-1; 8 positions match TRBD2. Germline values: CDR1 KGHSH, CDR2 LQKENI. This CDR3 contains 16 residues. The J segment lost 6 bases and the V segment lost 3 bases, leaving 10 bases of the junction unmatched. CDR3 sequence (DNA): TGTGCCAGCTCACCTAGGAGCGGGAGATCAGGCAATGAGCAGTTCTTC. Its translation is CASSPRSGRSGNEQFF.

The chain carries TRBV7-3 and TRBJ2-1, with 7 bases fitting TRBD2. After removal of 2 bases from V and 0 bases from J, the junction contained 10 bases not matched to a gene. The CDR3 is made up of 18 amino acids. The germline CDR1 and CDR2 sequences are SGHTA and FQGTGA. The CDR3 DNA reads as TGTGCCAGCAGCTTAGGATATAGCGGGCGCAGCTCCTACAATGAGCAGTTCTTC. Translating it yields CASSLGYSGRSSYNEQFF.

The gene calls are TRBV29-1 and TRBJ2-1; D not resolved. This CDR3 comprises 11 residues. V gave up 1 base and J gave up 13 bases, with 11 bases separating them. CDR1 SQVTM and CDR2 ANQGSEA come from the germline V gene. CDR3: CSVEVTVSQFF. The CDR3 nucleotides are TGCAGCGTTGAAGTGACTGTCTCCCAGTTCTTC.

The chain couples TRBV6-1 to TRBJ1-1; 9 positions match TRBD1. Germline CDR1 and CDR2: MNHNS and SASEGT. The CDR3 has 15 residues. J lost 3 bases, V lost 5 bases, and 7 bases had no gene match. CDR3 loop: CASSPLGQGYTEAFF. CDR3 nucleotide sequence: TGTGCCAGCAGTCCCTTAGGACAGGGGTACACTGAAGCTTTCTTT.

This CDR3 reads CASRPTERGLQETQYF. Written as DNA, the CDR3 is TGTGCCAGTAGACCTACAGAGCGGGGGCTCCAAGAGACCCAGTACTTC. The chain joins TRBV19 to TRBJ2-5; 8 bases line up with TRBD2. Germline CDR1 and CDR2: LNHDA and SQIVND (reference sequence). V was clipped by 6 bases and J by 1 base; unmatched bases: 10. The CDR3 contains 16 residues.

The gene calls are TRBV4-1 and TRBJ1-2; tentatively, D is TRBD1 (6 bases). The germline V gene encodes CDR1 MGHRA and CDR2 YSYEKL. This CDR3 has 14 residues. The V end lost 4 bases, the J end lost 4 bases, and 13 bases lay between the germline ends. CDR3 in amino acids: CASSLEQGSYGYTF. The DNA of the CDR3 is TGCGCCAGCAGCCTAGAACAGGGATCCTATGGCTACACCTTC.

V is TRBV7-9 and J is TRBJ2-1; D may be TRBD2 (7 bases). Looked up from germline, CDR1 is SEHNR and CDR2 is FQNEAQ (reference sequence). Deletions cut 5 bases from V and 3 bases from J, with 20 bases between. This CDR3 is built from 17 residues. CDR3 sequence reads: CASSPLPGGKRYNEQFF. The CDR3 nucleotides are TGTGCCAGCAGCCCGCTTCCGGGGGGCAAGCGCTACAATGAGCAGTTCTTC.

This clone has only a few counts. CDR3 residues: CASSRDASTDTQYF. The CDR3 nucleotides are TGCGCCAGCAGCCGGGACGCAAGCACAGATACGCAGTATTTT. V usage is TRBV5-1 and J usage is TRBJ2-3; D possibly matches TRBD1 or TRBD2 (5 bases each). This CDR3 is built from 14 residues. Germline-derived CDR1 and CDR2 are SGHRS and YFSETQ. Trimming shortened V by 4 bases and J by 0 bases, and 9 bases separated the two germline ends.

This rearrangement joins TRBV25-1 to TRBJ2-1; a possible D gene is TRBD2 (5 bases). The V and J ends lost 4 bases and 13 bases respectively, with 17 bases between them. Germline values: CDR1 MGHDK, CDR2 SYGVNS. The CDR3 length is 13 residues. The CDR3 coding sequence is TGTGCCAGCAGTGCCCCCGGAGGAAGGTATCAGTTCTTC. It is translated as CASSAPGGRYQFF.

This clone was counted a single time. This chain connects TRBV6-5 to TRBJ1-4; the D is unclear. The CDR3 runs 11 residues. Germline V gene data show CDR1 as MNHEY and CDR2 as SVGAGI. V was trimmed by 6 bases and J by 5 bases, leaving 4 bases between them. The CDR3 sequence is CASSQNEKLFF. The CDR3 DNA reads TGTGCCAGCAGCCAAAATGAAAAACTGTTTTTT.

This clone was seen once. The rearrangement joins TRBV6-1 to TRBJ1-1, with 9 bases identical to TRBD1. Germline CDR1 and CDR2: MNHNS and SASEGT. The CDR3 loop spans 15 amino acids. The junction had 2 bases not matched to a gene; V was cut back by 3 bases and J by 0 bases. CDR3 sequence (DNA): TGTGCCAGCAGTGAGACAGGGGGGATGAACACTGAAGCTTTCTTT. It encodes CASSETGGMNTEAFF.